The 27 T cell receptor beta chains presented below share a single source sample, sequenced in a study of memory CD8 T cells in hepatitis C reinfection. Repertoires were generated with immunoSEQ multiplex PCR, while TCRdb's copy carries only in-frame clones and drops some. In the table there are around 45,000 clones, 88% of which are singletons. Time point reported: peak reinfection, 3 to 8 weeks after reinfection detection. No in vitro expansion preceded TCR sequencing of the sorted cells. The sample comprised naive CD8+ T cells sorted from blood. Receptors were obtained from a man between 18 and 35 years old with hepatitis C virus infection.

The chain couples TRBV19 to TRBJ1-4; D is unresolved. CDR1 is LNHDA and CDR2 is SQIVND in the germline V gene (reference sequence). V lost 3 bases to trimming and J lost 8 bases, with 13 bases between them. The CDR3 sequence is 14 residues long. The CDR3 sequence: CASSMFGDSEKLFF. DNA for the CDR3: TGTGCCAGTAGTATGTTCGGAGACTCCGAAAAACTGTTTTTT.

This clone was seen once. The CDR3 nucleotides are TGTGCCAGCAGCTTAGTCCTAGCGGGAGCCCTTAATGAGCAGTTCTTC. Residues: CASSLVLAGALNEQFF. The V and J genes are TRBV7-8 and TRBJ2-1, with 10 bases that match TRBD2. Trimming cost V 1 base and J 7 bases; bases outside gene matches: 7. In germline, CDR1 is SGHVS, CDR2 FQNEAQ. This CDR3 has 16 residues.

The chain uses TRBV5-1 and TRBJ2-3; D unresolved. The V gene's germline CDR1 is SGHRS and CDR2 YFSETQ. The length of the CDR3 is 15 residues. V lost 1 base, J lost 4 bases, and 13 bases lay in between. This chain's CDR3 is CASSLTPSSADTQYF. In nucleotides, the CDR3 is TGCGCCAGCAGCTTGACGCCTAGTTCGGCAGATACGCAGTATTTT.

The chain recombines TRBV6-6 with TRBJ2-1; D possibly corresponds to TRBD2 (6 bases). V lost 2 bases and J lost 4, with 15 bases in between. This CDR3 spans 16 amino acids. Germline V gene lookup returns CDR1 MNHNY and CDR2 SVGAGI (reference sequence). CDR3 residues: CASSYGGMGLYNEQFF. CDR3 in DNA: TGTGCCAGCAGTTACGGCGGGATGGGGTTATACAATGAGCAGTTCTTC.

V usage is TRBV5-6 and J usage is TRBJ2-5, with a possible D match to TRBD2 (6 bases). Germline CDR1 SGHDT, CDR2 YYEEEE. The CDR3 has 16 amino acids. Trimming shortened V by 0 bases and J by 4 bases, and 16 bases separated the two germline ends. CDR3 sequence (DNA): TGTGCCAGCAGCTTGGTTGTACAGGAGGGCGGAGAGACCCAGTACTTC. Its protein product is CASSLVVQEGGETQYF.

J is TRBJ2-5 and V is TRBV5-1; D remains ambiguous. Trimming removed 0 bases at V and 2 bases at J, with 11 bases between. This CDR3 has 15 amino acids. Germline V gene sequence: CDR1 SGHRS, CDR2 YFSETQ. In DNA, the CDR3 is TGCGCCAGCAGCTTGGTAGCATCGGAACAAGAGACCCAGTACTTC. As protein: CASSLVASEQETQYF.

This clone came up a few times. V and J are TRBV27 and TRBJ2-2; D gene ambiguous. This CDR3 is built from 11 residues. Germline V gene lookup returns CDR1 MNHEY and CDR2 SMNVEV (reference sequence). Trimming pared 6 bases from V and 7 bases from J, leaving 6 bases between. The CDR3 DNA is TGTGCCAGCAGCCGAGGCGGGGAGCTGTTTTTT. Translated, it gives CASSRGGELFF.

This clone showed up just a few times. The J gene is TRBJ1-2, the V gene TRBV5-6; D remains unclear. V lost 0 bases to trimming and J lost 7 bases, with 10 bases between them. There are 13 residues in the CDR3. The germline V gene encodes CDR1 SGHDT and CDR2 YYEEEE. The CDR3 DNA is TGTGCCAGCAGCTTGGGAGGGTATAGTGGCTACACCTTC. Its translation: CASSLGGYSGYTF.

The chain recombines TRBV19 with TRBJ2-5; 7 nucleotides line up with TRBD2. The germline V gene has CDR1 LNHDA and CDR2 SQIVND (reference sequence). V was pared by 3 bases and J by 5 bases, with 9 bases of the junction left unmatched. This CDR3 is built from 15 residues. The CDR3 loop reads CASSMSGGSWETQYF. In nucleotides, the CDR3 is TGTGCCAGTAGTATGTCGGGAGGTAGCTGGGAGACCCAGTACTTC.

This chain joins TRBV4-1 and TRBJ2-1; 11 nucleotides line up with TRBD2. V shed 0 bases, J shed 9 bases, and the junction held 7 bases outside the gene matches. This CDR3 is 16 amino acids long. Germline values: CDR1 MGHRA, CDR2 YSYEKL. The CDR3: CASSQDEASGRIEQFF. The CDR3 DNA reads TGCGCCAGCAGCCAAGATGAGGCTAGCGGGAGGATTGAGCAGTTCTTC.

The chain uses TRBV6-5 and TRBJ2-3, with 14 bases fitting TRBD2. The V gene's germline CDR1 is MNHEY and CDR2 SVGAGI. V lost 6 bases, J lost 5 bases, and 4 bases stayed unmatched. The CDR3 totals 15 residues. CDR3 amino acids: CASSGTSGGLDTQYF. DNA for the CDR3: TGTGCCAGCAGCGGGACTAGCGGGGGCCTAGATACGCAGTATTTT.

The CDR3 reads CASSGVQGARDTQYF. In DNA, the CDR3 is TGTGCCAGCAGTGGGGTACAGGGGGCTCGGGATACGCAGTATTTT. The V gene is TRBV2, the J gene TRBJ2-3; TRBD1 aligns across 9 bases. This CDR3 is 15 amino acids long. Germline CDR1 is SNHLY and CDR2 is FYNNEI. V lost 4 bases and J lost 6; bases outside the gene matches: 8.

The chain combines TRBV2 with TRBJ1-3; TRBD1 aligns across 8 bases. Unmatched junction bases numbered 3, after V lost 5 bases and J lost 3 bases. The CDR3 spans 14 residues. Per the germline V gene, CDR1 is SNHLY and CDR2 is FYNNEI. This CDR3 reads CASSPTGVGNTIYF. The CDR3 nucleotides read TGTGCCAGCAGTCCGACAGGGGTTGGAAACACCATATATTTT.

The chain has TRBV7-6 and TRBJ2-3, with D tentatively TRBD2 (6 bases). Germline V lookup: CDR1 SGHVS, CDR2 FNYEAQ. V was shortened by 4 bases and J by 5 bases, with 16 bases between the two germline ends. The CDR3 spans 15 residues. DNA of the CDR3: TGTGCCAGCAGCTGGACGCGCCTGGAGGGAGATACGCAGTATTTT. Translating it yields CASSWTRLEGDTQYF. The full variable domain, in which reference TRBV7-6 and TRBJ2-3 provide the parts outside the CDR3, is GAGVSQSPRYKVTKRGQDVALRCDPISGHVSLYWYRQALGQGPEFLTYFNYEAQQDKSGLPNDRFSAERPEGSISTLTIQRTEQRDSAMYRCASSWTRLEGDTQYFGPGTRLTVL.

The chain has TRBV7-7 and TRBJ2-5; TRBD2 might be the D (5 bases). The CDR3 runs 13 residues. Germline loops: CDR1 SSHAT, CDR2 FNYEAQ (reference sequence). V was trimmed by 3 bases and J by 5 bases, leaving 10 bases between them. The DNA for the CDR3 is TGTGCCAGCAGCTTCTCTAGCAAGGAGACCCAGTACTTC. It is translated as CASSFSSKETQYF.

The CDR3 region is CASSQGGGLAGDNEQFF. CDR3 DNA sequence: TGCGCCAGCAGCCAAGGCGGCGGACTAGCGGGGGACAATGAGCAGTTCTTC. The rearrangement links TRBV4-1 to TRBJ2-1; 13 nucleotides align to TRBD2. J lost 5 bases, V lost 1 base, and 5 bases had no gene match. The CDR3 loop spans 17 amino acids. Germline CDR1 reads MGHRA; CDR2 reads YSYEKL.

CDR3 sequence: CASSHEPPGLAGIGELFF. CDR3 in DNA: TGCGCCAGCAGCCATGAACCTCCGGGACTAGCGGGGATCGGGGAGCTGTTTTTT. The rearrangement links TRBV4-1 to TRBJ2-2; 13 nucleotides match TRBD2. Trimming took 3 bases from V and 7 from J; bases not matched to a gene: 11. Germline V CDR1 and CDR2: MGHRA, YSYEKL. The CDR3 sequence is 18 residues long.

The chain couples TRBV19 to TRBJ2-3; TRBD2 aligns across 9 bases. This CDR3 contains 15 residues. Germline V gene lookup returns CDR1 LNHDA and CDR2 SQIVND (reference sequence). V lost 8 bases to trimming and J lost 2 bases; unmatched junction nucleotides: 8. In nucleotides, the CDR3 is TGTGCCAGTGCCTCTAGCGGGACGTCCACAGATACGCAGTATTTT. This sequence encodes CASASSGTSTDTQYF.

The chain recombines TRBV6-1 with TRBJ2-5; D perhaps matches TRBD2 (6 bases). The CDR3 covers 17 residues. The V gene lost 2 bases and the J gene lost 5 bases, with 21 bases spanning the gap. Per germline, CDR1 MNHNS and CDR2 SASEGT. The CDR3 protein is CASSERGRGGGWETQYF. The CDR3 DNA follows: TGTGCCAGCAGTGAAAGAGGGCGGGGAGGTGGGTGGGAGACCCAGTACTTC.

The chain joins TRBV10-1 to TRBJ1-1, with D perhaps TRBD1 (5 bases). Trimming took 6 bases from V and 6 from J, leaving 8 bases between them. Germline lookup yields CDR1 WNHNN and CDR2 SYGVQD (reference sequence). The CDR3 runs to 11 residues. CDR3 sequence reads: CASSGGAEAFF. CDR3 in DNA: TGCGCCAGCAGCGGAGGGGCTGAAGCTTTCTTT.

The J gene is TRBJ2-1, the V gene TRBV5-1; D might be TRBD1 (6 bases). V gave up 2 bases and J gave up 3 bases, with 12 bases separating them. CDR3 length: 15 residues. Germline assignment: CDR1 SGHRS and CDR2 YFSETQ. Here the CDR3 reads CASSFNQGLYNEQFF. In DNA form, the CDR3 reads TGCGCCAGCAGCTTTAACCAGGGGCTCTACAATGAGCAGTTCTTC.

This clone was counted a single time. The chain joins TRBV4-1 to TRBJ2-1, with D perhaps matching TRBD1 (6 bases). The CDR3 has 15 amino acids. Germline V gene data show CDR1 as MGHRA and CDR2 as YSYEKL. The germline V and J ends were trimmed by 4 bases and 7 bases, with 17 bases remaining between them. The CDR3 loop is CASSPGHTGSNEQFF. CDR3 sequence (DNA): TGCGCCAGCAGCCCGGGACATACAGGGTCGAATGAGCAGTTCTTC.

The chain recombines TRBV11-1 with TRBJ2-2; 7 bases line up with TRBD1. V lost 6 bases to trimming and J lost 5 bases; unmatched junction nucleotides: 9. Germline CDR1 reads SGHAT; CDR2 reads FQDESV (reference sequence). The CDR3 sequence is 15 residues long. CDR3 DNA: TGTGCCAGCAGTTTGACAGGGCGGGTAACCGGGGAGCTGTTTTTT. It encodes CASSLTGRVTGELFF.

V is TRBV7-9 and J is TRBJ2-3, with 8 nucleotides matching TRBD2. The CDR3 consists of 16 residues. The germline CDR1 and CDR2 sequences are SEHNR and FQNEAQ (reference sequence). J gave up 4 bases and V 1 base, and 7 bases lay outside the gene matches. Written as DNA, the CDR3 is TGTGCCAGCAGCTTAGGGGGACTAGGAGTCGCAGATACGCAGTATTTT. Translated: CASSLGGLGVADTQYF.

This CDR3 reads CASSTEGQETQYF. The CDR3 region has the DNA TGTGCCAGCAGTACCGAGGGACAAGAGACCCAGTACTTC. The chain is built from TRBV2 and TRBJ2-5; D may be TRBD2 (5 bases). The CDR3 runs to 13 residues. Looked up from germline, CDR1 is SNHLY and CDR2 is FYNNEI. The V and J ends lost 5 bases and 2 bases respectively, with 9 bases between them. The entire variable domain, with the rest obtained from reference TRBV2 and TRBJ2-5, is as follows: EPEVTQTPSHQVTQMGQEVILRCVPISNHLYFYWYRQILGQKVEFLVSFYNNEISEKSEIFDDQFSVERPDGSNFTLKIRSTKLEDSAMYFCASSTEGQETQYFGPGTRLLVL.

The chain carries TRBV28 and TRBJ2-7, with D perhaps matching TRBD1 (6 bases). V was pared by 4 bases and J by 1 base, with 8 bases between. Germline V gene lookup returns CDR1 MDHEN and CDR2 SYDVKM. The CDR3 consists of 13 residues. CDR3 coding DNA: TGTGCCAGCAGTTCCAGGGGTTCCTACGAGCAGTACTTC. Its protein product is CASSSRGSYEQYF.

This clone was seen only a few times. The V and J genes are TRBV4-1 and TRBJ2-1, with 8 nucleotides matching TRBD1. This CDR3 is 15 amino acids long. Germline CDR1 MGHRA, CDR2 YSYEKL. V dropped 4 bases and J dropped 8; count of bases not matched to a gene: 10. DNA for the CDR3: TGCGCCAGCAGCCGAAACAGGGGGTCAGGCGATGAGCAGTTCTTC. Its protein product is CASSRNRGSGDEQFF.